This T cell receptor beta chain was documented in a study of PD-L1 blockade in urothelial cancer. Looking at the study overall: Atezolizumab, begun by patients in the mid-2010s, was given at 1,200 mg intravenously every 3 weeks. Prior chemotherapy ranged from 0 to 3 regimens per patient.

Every PCR got spiked synthetic TCR analog templates. Profiling relied on immunoSEQ multiplex PCR, and the TCRdb table lists in-frame clones only, not all of them. In the table there are around 120,000 clones, under 85% of which are singletons. The V gene's germline CDR1 is SGDLS and CDR2 YYNGEE. Trimming left V 0 bases short and J 3 bases short, with 12 bases between. The CDR3 runs to 15 residues. The chain combines TRBV9 with TRBJ1-1; D unclear. The TCR originated in a middle-aged man with urothelial cancer. The sample in question was PBMCs, obtained around atezolizumab (anti-PD-L1) treatment. CDR3 sequence reads: CASSVDLKRDTEAFF. Here the CDR3 DNA reads TGTGCCAGCAGCGTAGACCTAAAGCGGGACACTGAAGCTTTCTTT.